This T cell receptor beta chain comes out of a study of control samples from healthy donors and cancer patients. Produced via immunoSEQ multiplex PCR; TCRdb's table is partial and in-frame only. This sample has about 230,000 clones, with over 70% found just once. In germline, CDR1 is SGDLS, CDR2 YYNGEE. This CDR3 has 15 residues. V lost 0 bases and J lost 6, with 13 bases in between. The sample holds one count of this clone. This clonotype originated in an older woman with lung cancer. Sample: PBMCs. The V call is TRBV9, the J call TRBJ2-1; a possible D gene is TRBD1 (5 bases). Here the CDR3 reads CASSVVGDAVNEQFF. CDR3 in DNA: TGTGCCAGCAGCGTAGTAGGGGATGCGGTCAATGAGCAGTTCTTC.